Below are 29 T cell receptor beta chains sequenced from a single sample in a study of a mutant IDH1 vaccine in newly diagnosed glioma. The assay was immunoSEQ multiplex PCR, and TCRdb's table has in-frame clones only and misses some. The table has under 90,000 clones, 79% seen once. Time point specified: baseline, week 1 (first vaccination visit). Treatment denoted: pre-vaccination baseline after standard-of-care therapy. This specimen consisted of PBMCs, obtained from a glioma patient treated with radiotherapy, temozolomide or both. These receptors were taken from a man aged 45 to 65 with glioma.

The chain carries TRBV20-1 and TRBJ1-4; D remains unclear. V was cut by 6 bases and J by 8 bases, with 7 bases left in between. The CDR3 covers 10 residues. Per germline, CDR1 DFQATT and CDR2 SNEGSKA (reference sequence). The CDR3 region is CSAKQEKLFF. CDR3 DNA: TGCAGTGCAAAACAAGAAAAACTGTTTTTT.

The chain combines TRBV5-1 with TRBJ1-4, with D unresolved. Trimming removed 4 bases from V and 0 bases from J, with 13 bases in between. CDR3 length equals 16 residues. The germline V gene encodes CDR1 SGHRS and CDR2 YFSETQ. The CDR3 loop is CASSVSSFATNEKLFF. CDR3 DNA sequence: TGCGCCAGCAGCGTATCATCGTTTGCAACTAATGAAAAACTGTTTTTT.

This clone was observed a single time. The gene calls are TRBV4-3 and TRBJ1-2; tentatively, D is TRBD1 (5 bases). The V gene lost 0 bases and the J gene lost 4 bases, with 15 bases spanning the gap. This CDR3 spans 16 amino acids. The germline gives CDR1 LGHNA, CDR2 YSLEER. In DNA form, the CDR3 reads TGCGCCAGCAGCCAAGATGGGACGTCCGATATCTATGGCTACACCTTC. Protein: CASSQDGTSDIYGYTF.

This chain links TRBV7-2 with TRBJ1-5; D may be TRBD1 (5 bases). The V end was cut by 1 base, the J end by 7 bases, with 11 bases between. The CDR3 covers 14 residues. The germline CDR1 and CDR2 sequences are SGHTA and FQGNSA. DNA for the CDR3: TGTGCCAGCAGCTTAGACAGGACAAAACAGCCCCAGCATTTT. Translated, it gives CASSLDRTKQPQHF.

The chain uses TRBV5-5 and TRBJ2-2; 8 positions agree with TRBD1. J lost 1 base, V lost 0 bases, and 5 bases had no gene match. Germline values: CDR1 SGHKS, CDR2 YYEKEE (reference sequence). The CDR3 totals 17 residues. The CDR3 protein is CASSLAGQGWNTGELFF. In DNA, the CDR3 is TGTGCCAGCAGCTTGGCTGGACAGGGTTGGAACACCGGGGAGCTGTTTTTT.

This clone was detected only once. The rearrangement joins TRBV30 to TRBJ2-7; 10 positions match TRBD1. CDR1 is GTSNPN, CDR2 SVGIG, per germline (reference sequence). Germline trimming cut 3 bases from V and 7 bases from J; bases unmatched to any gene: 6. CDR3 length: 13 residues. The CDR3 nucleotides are TGTGCCTGGAGCCGGGACAGGGGCGGGGAGCAGTACTTC. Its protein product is CAWSRDRGGEQYF. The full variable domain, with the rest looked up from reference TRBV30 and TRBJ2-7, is SQTIHQWPATLVQPVGSPLSLECTVEGTSNPNLYWYRQAAGRGLQLLFYSVGIGQISSEVPQNLSASRPQDRQFILSSKKLLLSDSGFYLCAWSRDRGGEQYFGPGTRLTVT.

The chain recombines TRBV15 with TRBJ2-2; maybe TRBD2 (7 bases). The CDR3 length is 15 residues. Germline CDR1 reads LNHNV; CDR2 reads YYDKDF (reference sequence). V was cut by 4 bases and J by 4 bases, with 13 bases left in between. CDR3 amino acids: CATSMGGAVTGELFF. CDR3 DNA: TGTGCCACCAGCATGGGGGGGGCGGTCACCGGGGAGCTGTTTTTT. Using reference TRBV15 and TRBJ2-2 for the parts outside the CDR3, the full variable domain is DAMVIQNPRYQVTQFGKPVTLSCSQTLNHNVMYWYQQKSSQAPKLLFHYYDKDFNNEADTPDNFQSRRPNTSFCFLDIRSPGLGDTAMYLCATSMGGAVTGELFFGEGSRLTVL.

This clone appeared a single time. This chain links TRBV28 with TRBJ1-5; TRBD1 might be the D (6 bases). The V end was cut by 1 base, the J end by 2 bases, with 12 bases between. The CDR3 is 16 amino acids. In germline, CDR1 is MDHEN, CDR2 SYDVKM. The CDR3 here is CASSLSGVGRNQPQHF. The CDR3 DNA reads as TGTGCCAGCAGTTTATCAGGGGTGGGGCGCAATCAGCCCCAGCATTTT. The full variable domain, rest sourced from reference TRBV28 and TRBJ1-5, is DVKVTQSSRYLVKRTGEKVFLECVQDMDHENMFWYRQDPGLGLRLIYFSYDVKMKEKGDIPEGYSVSREKKERFSLILESASTNQTSMYLCASSLSGVGRNQPQHFGDGTRLSIL.

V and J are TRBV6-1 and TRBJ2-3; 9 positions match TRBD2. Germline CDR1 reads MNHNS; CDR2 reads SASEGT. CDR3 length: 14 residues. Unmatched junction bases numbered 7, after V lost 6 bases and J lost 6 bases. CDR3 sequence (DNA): TGTGCCAGCAGCCCGACTAGCGGAAGGGATACGCAGTATTTT. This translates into CASSPTSGRDTQYF.

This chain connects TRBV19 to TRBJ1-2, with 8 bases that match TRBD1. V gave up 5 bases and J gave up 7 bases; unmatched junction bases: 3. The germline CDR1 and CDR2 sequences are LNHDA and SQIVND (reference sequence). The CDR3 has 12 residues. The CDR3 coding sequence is TGTGCCAGTAGTGCGGACAGGGTTGGCTACACCTTC. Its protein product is CASSADRVGYTF.

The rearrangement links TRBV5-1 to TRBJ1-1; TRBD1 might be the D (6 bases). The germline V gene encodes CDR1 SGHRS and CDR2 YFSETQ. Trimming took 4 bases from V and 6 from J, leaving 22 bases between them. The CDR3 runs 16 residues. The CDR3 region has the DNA TGCGCCAGCAGCCCGACCACAGGGTCTAGATCCTCTGAAGCTTTCTTT. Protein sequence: CASSPTTGSRSSEAFF.

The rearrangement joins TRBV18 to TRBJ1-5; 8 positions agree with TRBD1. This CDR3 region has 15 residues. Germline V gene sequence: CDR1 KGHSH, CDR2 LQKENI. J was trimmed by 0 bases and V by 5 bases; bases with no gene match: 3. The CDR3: CASSSGTGSNQPQHF. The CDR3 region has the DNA TGTGCCAGCTCATCGGGGACAGGTAGCAATCAGCCCCAGCATTTT.

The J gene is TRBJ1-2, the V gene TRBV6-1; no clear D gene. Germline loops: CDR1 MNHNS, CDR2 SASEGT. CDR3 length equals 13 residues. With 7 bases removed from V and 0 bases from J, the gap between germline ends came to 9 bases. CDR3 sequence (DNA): TGTGCCAGCAAGGGCAGGACTAACTATGGCTACACCTTC. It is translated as CASKGRTNYGYTF.

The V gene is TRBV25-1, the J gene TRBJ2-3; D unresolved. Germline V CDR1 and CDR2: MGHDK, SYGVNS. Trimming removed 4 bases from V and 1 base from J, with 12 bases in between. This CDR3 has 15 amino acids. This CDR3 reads CASSAHRTRTDTQYF. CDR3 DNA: TGTGCCAGCAGTGCCCACAGAACCCGCACAGATACGCAGTATTTT. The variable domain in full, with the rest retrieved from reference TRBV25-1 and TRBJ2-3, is EADIYQTPRYLVIGTGKKITLECSQTMGHDKMYWYQQDPGMELHLIHYSYGVNSTEKGDLSSESTVSRIRTEHFPLTLESARPSHTSQYLCASSAHRTRTDTQYFGPGTRLTVL.

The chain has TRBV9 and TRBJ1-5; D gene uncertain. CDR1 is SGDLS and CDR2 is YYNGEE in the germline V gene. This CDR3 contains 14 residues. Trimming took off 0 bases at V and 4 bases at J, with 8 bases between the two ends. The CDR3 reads CASSVADANQPQHF. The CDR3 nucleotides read TGTGCCAGCAGCGTAGCTGACGCAAATCAGCCCCAGCATTTT.

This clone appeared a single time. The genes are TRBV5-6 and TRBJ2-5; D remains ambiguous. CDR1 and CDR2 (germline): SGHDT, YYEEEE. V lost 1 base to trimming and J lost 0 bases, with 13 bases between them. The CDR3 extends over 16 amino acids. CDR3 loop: CASSLRASSYQETQYF. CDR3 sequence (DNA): TGTGCCAGCAGCTTGCGGGCGTCCTCGTACCAAGAGACCCAGTACTTC. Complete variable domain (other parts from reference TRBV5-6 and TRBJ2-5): DAGVTQSPTHLIKTRGQQVTLRCSPKSGHDTVSWYQQALGQGPQFIFQYYEEEERQRGNFPDRFSGHQFPNYSSELNVNALLLGDSALYLCASSLRASSYQETQYFGPGTRLLVL.

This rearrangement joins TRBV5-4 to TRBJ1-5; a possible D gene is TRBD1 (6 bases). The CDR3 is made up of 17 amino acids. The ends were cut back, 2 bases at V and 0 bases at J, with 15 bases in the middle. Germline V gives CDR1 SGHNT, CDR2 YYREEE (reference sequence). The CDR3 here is CASSFTRQGFSNQPQHF. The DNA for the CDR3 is TGTGCCAGCAGCTTTACGAGGCAGGGGTTTAGCAATCAGCCCCAGCATTTT.

The CDR3 protein is CASSQGSGGSYEQYF. CDR3 sequence (DNA): TGTGCCAGCAGCCAGGGTAGCGGGGGATCCTACGAGCAGTACTTC. The gene calls are TRBV4-2 and TRBJ2-7, with 9 bases lining up with TRBD2. The V and J ends lost 3 bases and 1 base, in that order; junction bases with no gene match: 4. This CDR3 comprises 15 residues. Germline V gives CDR1 LGHNA, CDR2 YNFKEQ.

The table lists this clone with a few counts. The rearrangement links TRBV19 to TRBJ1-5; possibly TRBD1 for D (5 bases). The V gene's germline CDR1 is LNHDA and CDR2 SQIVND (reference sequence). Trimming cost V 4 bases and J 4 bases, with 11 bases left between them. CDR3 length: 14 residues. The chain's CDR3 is CASSNGGRNQPQHF. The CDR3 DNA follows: TGTGCCAGTAGTAATGGGGGAAGGAATCAGCCCCAGCATTTT.

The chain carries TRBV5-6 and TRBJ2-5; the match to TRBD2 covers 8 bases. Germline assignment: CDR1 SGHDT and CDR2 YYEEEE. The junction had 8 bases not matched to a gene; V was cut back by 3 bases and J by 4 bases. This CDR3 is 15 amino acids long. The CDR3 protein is CASSWGLVPGETQYF. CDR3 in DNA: TGTGCCAGCAGCTGGGGACTAGTTCCCGGAGAGACCCAGTACTTC.

This CDR3 reads CASSLAGGPWNEQFF. CDR3 DNA sequence: TGTGCCAGCAGCTTAGCGGGGGGGCCATGGAATGAGCAGTTCTTC. J is TRBJ2-1 and V is TRBV13; 8 bases map to TRBD2. CDR1 PRHDT and CDR2 FYEKMQ come from the germline V gene (reference sequence). This CDR3 comprises 15 residues. With V trimmed by 1 base and J by 7 bases, 6 bases remained unmatched.

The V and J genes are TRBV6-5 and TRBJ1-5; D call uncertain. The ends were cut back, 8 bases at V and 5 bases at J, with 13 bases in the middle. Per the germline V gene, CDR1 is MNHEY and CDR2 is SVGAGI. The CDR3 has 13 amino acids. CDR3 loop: CASRRQIDQPQHF. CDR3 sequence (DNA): TGTGCCAGCCGGAGACAAATCGATCAGCCCCAGCATTTT.

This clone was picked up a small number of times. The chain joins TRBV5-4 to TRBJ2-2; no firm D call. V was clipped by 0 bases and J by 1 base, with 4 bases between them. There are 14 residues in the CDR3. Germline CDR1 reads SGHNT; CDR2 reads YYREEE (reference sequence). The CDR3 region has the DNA TGTGCCAGCAGCTTGGTTCAGAACACCGGGGAGCTGTTTTTT. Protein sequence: CASSLVQNTGELFF.

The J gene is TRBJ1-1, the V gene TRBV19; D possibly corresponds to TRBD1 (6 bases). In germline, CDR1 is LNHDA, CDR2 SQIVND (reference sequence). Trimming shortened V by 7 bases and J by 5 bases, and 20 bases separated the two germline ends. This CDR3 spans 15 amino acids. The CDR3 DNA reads TGTGCCAGTACCGACTACAGGGTTGGAGGAACTGAAGCTTTCTTT. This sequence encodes CASTDYRVGGTEAFF.

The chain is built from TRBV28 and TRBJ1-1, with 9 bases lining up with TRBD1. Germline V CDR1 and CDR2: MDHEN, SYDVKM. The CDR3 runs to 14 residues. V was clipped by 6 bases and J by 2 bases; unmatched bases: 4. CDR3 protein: CASSLTGGNTEAFF. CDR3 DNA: TGTGCCAGCAGCTTGACAGGGGGAAACACTGAAGCTTTCTTT.

The DNA of the CDR3 is TGTGCCAGCCGGGGTTTATGGGCGGTGAACACTGAAGCTTTCTTT. Its protein product is CASRGLWAVNTEAFF. This chain uses TRBV19 with TRBJ1-1; D is ambiguous. Germline loops: CDR1 LNHDA, CDR2 SQIVND (reference sequence). V was pared by 9 bases and J by 0 bases, with 17 bases between. The CDR3 is 15 residues long.

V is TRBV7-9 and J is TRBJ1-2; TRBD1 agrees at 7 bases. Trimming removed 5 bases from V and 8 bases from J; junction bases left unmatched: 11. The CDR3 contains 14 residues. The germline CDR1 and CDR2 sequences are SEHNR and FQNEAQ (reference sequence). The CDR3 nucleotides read TGTGCCAGCAGCCCGACAGGGCCTGGTTCGGGCTACACCTTC. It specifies CASSPTGPGSGYTF.

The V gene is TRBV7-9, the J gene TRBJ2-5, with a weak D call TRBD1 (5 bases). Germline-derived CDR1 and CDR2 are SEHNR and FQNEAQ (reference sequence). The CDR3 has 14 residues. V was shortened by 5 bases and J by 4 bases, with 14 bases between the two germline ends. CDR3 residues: CASSPQTELETQYF. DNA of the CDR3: TGTGCCAGCAGCCCACAGACAGAGTTAGAGACCCAGTACTTC.

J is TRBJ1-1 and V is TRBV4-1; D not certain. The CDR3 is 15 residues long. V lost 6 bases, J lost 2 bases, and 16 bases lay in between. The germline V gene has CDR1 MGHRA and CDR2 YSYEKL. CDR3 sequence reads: CASSYVRTSNTEAFF. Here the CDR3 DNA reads TGCGCCAGCAGTTACGTCAGGACCTCAAACACTGAAGCTTTCTTT.